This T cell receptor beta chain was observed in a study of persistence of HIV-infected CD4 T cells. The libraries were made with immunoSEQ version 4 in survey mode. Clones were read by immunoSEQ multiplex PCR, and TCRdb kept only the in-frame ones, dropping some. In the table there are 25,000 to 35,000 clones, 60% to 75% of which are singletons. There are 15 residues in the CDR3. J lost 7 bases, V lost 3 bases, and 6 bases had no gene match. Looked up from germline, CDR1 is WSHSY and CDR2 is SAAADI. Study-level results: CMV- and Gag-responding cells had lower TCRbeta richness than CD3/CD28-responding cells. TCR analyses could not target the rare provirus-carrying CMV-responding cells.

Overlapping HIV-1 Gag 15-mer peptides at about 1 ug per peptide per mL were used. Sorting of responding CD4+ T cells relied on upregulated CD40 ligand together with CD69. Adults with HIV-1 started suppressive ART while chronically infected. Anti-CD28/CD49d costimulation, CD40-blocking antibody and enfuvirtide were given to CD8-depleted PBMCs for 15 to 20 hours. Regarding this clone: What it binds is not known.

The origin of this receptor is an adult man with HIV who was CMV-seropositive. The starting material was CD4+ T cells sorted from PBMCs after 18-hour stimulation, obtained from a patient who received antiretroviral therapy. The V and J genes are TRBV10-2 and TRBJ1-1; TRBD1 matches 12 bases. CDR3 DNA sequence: TGCGCCAGCAGTGACGGGACAGGGGGCGCGAATGAAGCTTTCTTT. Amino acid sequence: CASSDGTGGANEAFF.